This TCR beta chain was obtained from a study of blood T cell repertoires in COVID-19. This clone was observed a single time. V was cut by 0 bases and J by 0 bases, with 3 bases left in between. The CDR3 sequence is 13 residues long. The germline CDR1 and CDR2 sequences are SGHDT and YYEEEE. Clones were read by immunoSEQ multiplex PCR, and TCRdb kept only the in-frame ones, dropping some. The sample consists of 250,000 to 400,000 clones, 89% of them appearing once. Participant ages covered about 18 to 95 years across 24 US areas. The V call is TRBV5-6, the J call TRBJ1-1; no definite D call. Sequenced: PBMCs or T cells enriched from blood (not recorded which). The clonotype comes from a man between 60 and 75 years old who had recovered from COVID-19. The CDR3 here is CASSLGMNTEAFF. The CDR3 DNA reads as TGTGCCAGCAGCTTGGGTATGAACACTGAAGCTTTCTTT.